Detailed here is one TCR beta chain. Its specificity is unknown. The data originate from a study of shared clonotypes between healthy human individuals. Findings and limits, study-wide: Memory subsets generally showed lower estimated richness than naive subsets. The study's rarefaction showed incomplete sorted-subset sequencing despite large depth. The sole specimen, blood, was sampled, and tissue repertoires likely differ.

Per the study methods: Filtering differed, since immunoSEQ gave only junction sequences and no quality scores. Sequenced by immunoSEQ multiplex PCR; TCRdb stores in-frame clones only, minus some. D and trimming were read from the DNA, whereas the V and J calls and clone size are those reported in that table. Of about 680,000 clones in the sample, about 91% were seen once. CD45RO-negative cells were positively selected for CCR7, leaving out terminally differentiated effector memory CD45RA+ cells. The CDR3 has 14 residues. Germline CDR1 SGHAT, CDR2 FQNNGV. V was pared by 6 bases and J by 6 bases, with 2 bases of the junction left unmatched.

The chain joins TRBV11-2 to TRBJ2-3, with 14 bases matching TRBD2. The source of this sequence is a man aged 25-45 years in good health. The sequencing sample was made of naive CD8+ T cells sorted from blood. The CDR3 sequence is CASRGTSGSDTQYF. The DNA of the CDR3 is TGTGCCAGCAGAGGGACTAGCGGGAGTGATACGCAGTATTTT. The whole variable domain, filled in from reference TRBV11-2 and TRBJ2-3, reads EAGVAQSPRYKIIEKRQSVAFWCNPISGHATLYWYQQILGQGPKLLIQFQNNGVVDDSQLPKDRFSAERLKGVDSTLKIQPAKLEDSAVYLCASRGTSGSDTQYFGPGTRLTVL.